The 27 T cell receptor beta chains in this list originate from one sample, sequenced in a study of T cell responses to AZD1222 COVID-19 vaccine. Assay: immunoSEQ multiplex PCR; the TCRdb copy retains only in-frame clones and omits some. The repertoire holds more than 95,000 clones, with roughly 87% as singletons. Sequenced here: peripheral blood, sampled on day 0 of AZD1222 vaccination. Receptor source: an adult in good health.

In regard to this clone: Other DNA sequences from this sample encode an identical CDR3 as well. This chain uses TRBV28 with TRBJ1-5; no reliable D call. Trimming removed 3 bases from V and 1 base from J, with 1 base in between. Germline CDR1 is MDHEN and CDR2 is SYDVKM. The CDR3 runs to 12 residues. Written as DNA, the CDR3 is TGTGCCAGCAGTTTCAGCAATCAGCCCCAGCATTTT. It specifies CASSFSNQPQHF.

CDR3 nucleotide sequence: TGTGCCAGCACCTCTCGAGCGGGGGGGCCCTTGGGTGAGCAGTTCTTC. It specifies CASTSRAGGPLGEQFF. The V gene is TRBV2, the J gene TRBJ2-1; 10 bases fit TRBD2. Germline V gene data show CDR1 as SNHLY and CDR2 as FYNNEI. The CDR3 runs to 16 residues. V was pared by 7 bases and J by 9 bases, with 15 bases of the junction left unmatched.

This clone was seen a handful of times. V gene TRBV28 combines with J gene TRBJ1-3; unclear D gene. Germline CDR1 is MDHEN and CDR2 is SYDVKM. Trimming took off 7 bases at V and 4 bases at J, with 11 bases between the two ends. The CDR3 consists of 13 residues. CDR3 DNA: TGTGCCAGCATCCGGGAGATCGGAAACACCATATATTTT. As protein: CASIREIGNTIYF.

The gene calls are TRBV29-1 and TRBJ1-5; D ambiguous. This CDR3 region has 13 residues. Germline lookup yields CDR1 SQVTM and CDR2 ANQGSEA. The V end lost 7 bases, the J end lost 5 bases, and 15 bases lay between the germline ends. The CDR3 bases are TGCAGCGGTAGAGACTCCCCCGATCAGCCCCAGCATTTT. Protein product: CSGRDSPDQPQHF.

This clone has a single count. The V and J genes are TRBV11-1 and TRBJ1-4, with a tentative D call TRBD1 (6 bases). This CDR3 spans 16 amino acids. Trimming took 5 bases from V and 0 from J, leaving 13 bases between them. Germline CDR1 reads SGHAT; CDR2 reads FQDESV (reference sequence). CDR3 region: CASSRSQGATNEKLFF. The DNA for the CDR3 is TGTGCCAGCAGCAGATCACAGGGAGCAACTAATGAAAAACTGTTTTTT.

The genes are TRBV3-1 (or the pseudogene TRBV3-2) and TRBJ1-3; the match to TRBD1 covers 8 bases. Unmatched junction bases numbered 3, after V lost 5 bases and J lost 0 bases. In germline, CDR1 is LGHDT, CDR2 YNNKEL (reference sequence). This CDR3 region has 15 residues. CDR3 coding DNA: TGTGCCAGCAGCACCACAGGGGGCTCTGGAAACACCATATATTTT. It specifies CASSTTGGSGNTIYF.

This rearrangement joins TRBV4-2 to TRBJ1-2, with D perhaps TRBD1 (5 bases). The CDR3 runs 16 residues. Trimming removed 0 bases from V and 8 bases from J, with 19 bases in between. Germline values: CDR1 LGHNA, CDR2 YNFKEQ. The CDR3: CASSQELVWGMGGYTF. In DNA, the CDR3 is TGTGCCAGCAGCCAAGAATTGGTGTGGGGGATGGGGGGCTACACCTTC.

The gene calls are TRBV19 and TRBJ1-5; D call uncertain. Trimming removed 1 base from V and 9 bases from J, with 7 bases in between. The CDR3 is 12 residues long. CDR1 LNHDA and CDR2 SQIVND come from the germline V gene (reference sequence). CDR3 in DNA: TGTGCCAGTAGTATAGGGTTCACGCCCCAGCATTTT. It codes for CASSIGFTPQHF. The full variable domain, completed using reference TRBV19 and TRBJ1-5, is DGGITQSPKYLFRKEGQNVTLSCEQNLNHDAMYWYRQDPGQGLRLIYYSQIVNDFQKGDIAEGYSVSREKKESFPLTVTSAQKNPTAFYLCASSIGFTPQHFGDGTRLSIL.

This rearrangement joins TRBV6-1 to TRBJ1-1, with 9 bases matching TRBD1. This CDR3 is built from 17 residues. Germline V gene sequence: CDR1 MNHNS, CDR2 SASEGT. V lost 1 base, J lost 4 bases, and 10 bases stayed unmatched. The CDR3 DNA sequence: TGTGCCAGCAGTGAAGGTGGGGCACCGACAGGGGGCACTGAAGCTTTCTTT. Protein: CASSEGGAPTGGTEAFF.

The chain links TRBV29-1 to TRBJ2-5; D is possibly TRBD1 (5 bases). Per the germline V gene, CDR1 is SQVTM and CDR2 is ANQGSEA. The CDR3 contains 13 residues. V was pared by 7 bases and J by 1 base, with 13 bases between. The CDR3 region is CSADQGRQETQYF. The DNA of the CDR3 is TGCAGCGCTGACCAGGGCCGCCAAGAGACCCAGTACTTC.

The rearrangement uses TRBV3-1 (or the pseudogene TRBV3-2) and TRBJ1-1, with 7 bases aligning to TRBD1. The V and J ends lost 4 bases and 10 bases, in that order; junction bases with no gene match: 6. CDR3 size: 12 residues. The germline V gene has CDR1 LGHDT and CDR2 YNNKEL (reference sequence). As DNA, the CDR3 is TGTGCCAGCAGCCTGGGCAGGGGGGGAGCTTTCTTT. Translated: CASSLGRGGAFF.

This sequence joins TRBV7-9 and TRBJ2-1, with D uncertain. Germline CDR1 reads SEHNR; CDR2 reads FQNEAQ (reference sequence). The CDR3 consists of 14 residues. V was pared by 1 base and J by 6 bases, with 10 bases between. CDR3 sequence (DNA): TGTGCCAGCAGCTTAGTTTCCGGGCTCAATGAGCAGTTCTTC. It yields the protein CASSLVSGLNEQFF.

V is TRBV6-2 or TRBV6-3 and J is TRBJ2-7; D is perhaps TRBD1 or TRBD2 (5 bases each). The CDR3 loop spans 14 amino acids. Germline-derived CDR1 and CDR2 are MNHEY and SVGEGT. Trimming took 4 bases from V and 5 from J, leaving 15 bases between them. CDR3 in DNA: TGTGCCAGCAGTTCCCCGGGACGTCCCCACGAGCAGTACTTC. Translating it yields CASSSPGRPHEQYF.

The rearrangement links TRBV28 to TRBJ2-4; D unclear. Germline assignment: CDR1 MDHEN and CDR2 SYDVKM. V was trimmed by 3 bases and J by 1 base, leaving 4 bases between them. The CDR3 totals 13 residues. As DNA, the CDR3 is TGTGCCAGCAGTTTCCAGGCCAAAAACATTCAGTACTTC. Its protein is CASSFQAKNIQYF.

This chain connects TRBV12-3 or TRBV12-4 to TRBJ1-2; no clear D gene. There are 11 residues in the CDR3. V lost 6 bases and J 8 bases, leaving 10 bases between the germline ends. The CDR3 nucleotides are TGTGCCAGCAGCTCCTGGAGGGGCTACACCTTC. This encodes CASSSWRGYTF.

J is TRBJ1-3 and V is TRBV27; the D is unclear. Germline CDR1 MNHEY, CDR2 SMNVEV (reference sequence). V lost 3 bases to trimming and J lost 2 bases, with 5 bases between them. The CDR3 is made up of 13 amino acids. CDR3 nucleotides: TGTGCCAGCAGTTTGACCACTGGAAACACCATATATTTT. Residues: CASSLTTGNTIYF.

The chain uses TRBV9 and TRBJ2-5, with 11 bases aligning to TRBD1. The germline V gene encodes CDR1 SGDLS and CDR2 YYNGEE. The CDR3 sequence is 16 residues long. The V segment lost 0 bases and the J segment 7 bases; nucleotides outside the gene matches: 8. CDR3 residues: CASSVGGSDRGLTQYF. In DNA form, the CDR3 reads TGTGCCAGCAGCGTAGGCGGGTCGGACAGGGGGCTGACCCAGTACTTC.

The rearrangement joins TRBV5-6 to TRBJ1-1, with TRBD1 as a possible D gene (6 bases). V gave up 2 bases and J gave up 9 bases, with 8 bases separating them. The germline gives CDR1 SGHDT, CDR2 YYEEEE. The CDR3 sequence is 11 residues long. CDR3 nucleotides: TGTGCCAGCAGCTTAGGACAGAAAGCTTTCTTT. Translation gives CASSLGQKAFF.

This rearrangement joins TRBV6-5 to TRBJ2-7; no firm D call. The CDR3 has 11 amino acids. Per germline, CDR1 MNHEY and CDR2 SVGAGI. With 6 bases removed from V and 4 bases from J, the gap between germline ends came to 7 bases. CDR3 sequence reads: CASRNSYEQYF. The CDR3 nucleotides read TGTGCCAGCAGGAACTCGTACGAGCAGTACTTC.

V and J are TRBV15 and TRBJ2-1, with 8 bases matching TRBD2. The V segment lost 5 bases and the J segment 4 bases; nucleotides outside the gene matches: 7. The CDR3 has 15 residues. Germline CDR1 is LNHNV and CDR2 is YYDKDF (reference sequence). This CDR3 reads CATSSGAGGYNEQFF. The CDR3 region has the DNA TGTGCCACCAGCTCGGGGGCGGGGGGTTACAATGAGCAGTTCTTC.

CDR3 residues: CASSFSPVVGPFYEQYF. In DNA form, the CDR3 reads TGTGCCAGCAGCTTTTCCCCGGTGGTAGGCCCGTTTTACGAGCAGTACTTC. The chain employs TRBV7-6 and TRBJ2-7; D unresolved. There are 17 residues in the CDR3. Germline CDR1 and CDR2: SGHVS and FNYEAQ. Deletions cut 3 bases from V and 4 bases from J, with 22 bases between.

The CDR3 region is CASSLGTGDNSPLHF. The CDR3 DNA sequence: TGTGCCAGCAGCTTAGGGACAGGGGACAATTCACCCCTCCACTTT. The chain carries TRBV5-4 and TRBJ1-6; TRBD1 agrees at 10 bases. Germline V gene data show CDR1 as SGHNT and CDR2 as YYREEE (reference sequence). The CDR3 runs 15 residues. V gave up 2 bases and J gave up 7 bases; unmatched junction bases: 3.

This chain connects TRBV19 to TRBJ2-3, with TRBD1 identical over 11 bases. V lost 6 bases to trimming and J lost 5 bases; unmatched junction nucleotides: 4. This CDR3 has 14 residues. Germline V gene data show CDR1 as LNHDA and CDR2 as SQIVND (reference sequence). CDR3: CASSLGTGGDTQYF. CDR3 nucleotides: TGTGCCAGTAGCCTCGGGACAGGGGGAGATACGCAGTATTTT.

This clone was detected a few times. The chain combines TRBV19 with TRBJ1-1, with D perhaps TRBD1 (5 bases). V gave up 8 bases and J gave up 0 bases, with 10 bases separating them. The CDR3 has 13 residues. Germline values: CDR1 LNHDA, CDR2 SQIVND (reference sequence). The CDR3 is CASGEGMNTEAFF. The CDR3 bases are TGTGCCAGTGGGGAGGGGATGAACACTGAAGCTTTCTTT.

This clone was detected once. The V gene is TRBV6-4, the J gene TRBJ2-2; D call uncertain. This CDR3 region has 15 residues. Germline values: CDR1 MRHNA, CDR2 SNTAGT. Trimming shortened V by 2 bases and J by 5 bases, and 12 bases separated the two germline ends. The CDR3 reads CASSDGRTTTGELFF. The DNA of the CDR3 is TGTGCCAGCAGTGACGGTAGGACCACAACCGGGGAGCTGTTTTTT.

The chain joins TRBV4-1 to TRBJ1-3; D gene uncertain. Germline V gene sequence: CDR1 MGHRA, CDR2 YSYEKL. Trimming took off 1 base at V and 0 bases at J, with 7 bases between the two ends. This CDR3 is built from 15 residues. The CDR3 loop is CASSQGGLSGNTIYF. The CDR3 DNA sequence: TGCGCCAGCAGCCAAGGAGGTCTCTCTGGAAACACCATATATTTT.

The gene calls are TRBV6-5 and TRBJ1-4; D gene uncertain. The V gene's germline CDR1 is MNHEY and CDR2 SVGAGI. Between the trimmed V and J ends, which lost 6 bases and 0 bases, there was a span of 11 bases. The CDR3 has 15 residues. The CDR3 DNA reads as TGTGCCAGCAGCCCGACGCGGTCAACTAATGAAAAACTGTTTTTT. This codes for CASSPTRSTNEKLFF.